This T cell receptor (beta chain) was documented in a study of radiation and T cells in renal cell carcinoma. Noted time point: blood 2 weeks post-SBRT. The treatment denotes: 15 Gy SBRT to primary tumor, nephrectomy 4 weeks later. Worth noting for this clone: The antigen is not known.

Whole-study results and caveats: No pretreatment tumor biopsies were available for baseline clonotypes. From baseline, blood top tumor clonotypes peaked at 2 weeks post-radiation.

Sequencing was performed with immunoSEQ multiplex PCR; in TCRdb, only in-frame clones are kept and a portion is missing. The repertoire holds roughly 75,000 clones, with more than 75% as singletons. The V segment lost 3 bases and the J segment 7 bases; nucleotides outside the gene matches: 14. This CDR3 is 16 amino acids long. Germline CDR1 is SNHLY and CDR2 is FYNNEI. This sequence joins TRBV2 and TRBJ2-7; TRBD2 matches at 8 bases. This receptor was identified in a man in his 60s with renal cell carcinoma. This specimen was blood, taken from a patient whose treatment included radiotherapy and nephrectomy. CDR3 sequence reads: CASSEGPAGVSREQYF. The CDR3 DNA is TGTGCCAGCAGTGAGGGCCCAGCGGGAGTGTCGAGGGAGCAGTACTTC.